The 3 T cell receptor beta chains presented below share a single source sample, sequenced in a study of CD8 T cells in Susac syndrome. The authors reverse transcribed roughly 0.5 to 1 ug RNA with random hexamers. Each CDR3 protein is one row after TCRdb ran MiXCR on the immunoSEQ multiplex PCR reads. The sample yields 95,000 to 150,000 distinct CDR3 sequences, roughly 94% seen once. Sample: CD8+ T cells from PBMCs. Receptor source: a human donor with Susac syndrome.

The chain joins TRBV7-6 to TRBJ2-3, with D perhaps matching TRBD1 or TRBD2 (5 bases each). Germline lookup yields CDR1 SGHVS and CDR2 FNYEAQ. The CDR3 spans 16 residues. V gave up 5 bases and J gave up 5 bases, with 20 bases separating them. CDR3 bases: TGTGCCAGCAGCGCCGTGTTAGGGACCGAAGGAGATACGCAGTATTTT. Its translation: CASSAVLGTEGDTQYF.

This clonotype was picked up one time. The chain employs TRBV7-2 and TRBJ2-2; the match to TRBD2 covers 7 bases. Germline trimming cut 4 bases from V and 3 bases from J; bases unmatched to any gene: 11. This CDR3 region has 17 residues. Germline V lookup: CDR1 SGHTA, CDR2 FQGNSA. DNA for the CDR3: TGTGCCAGCAGCTCCCACCTTCCTAGCGGCGACACCGGGGAGCTGTTTTTT. Protein: CASSSHLPSGDTGELFF.

The rearrangement joins TRBV6-6 to TRBJ2-5; the D gene is possibly TRBD1 (5 bases). V was clipped by 10 bases and J by 4 bases, with 19 bases between them. CDR1 MNHNY and CDR2 SVGAGI come from the germline V gene (reference sequence). CDR3 size: 14 residues. The CDR3 reads CAIAKSDSRETQYF. DNA of the CDR3: TGTGCCATAGCAAAAAGTGACAGTAGAGAGACCCAGTACTTC.